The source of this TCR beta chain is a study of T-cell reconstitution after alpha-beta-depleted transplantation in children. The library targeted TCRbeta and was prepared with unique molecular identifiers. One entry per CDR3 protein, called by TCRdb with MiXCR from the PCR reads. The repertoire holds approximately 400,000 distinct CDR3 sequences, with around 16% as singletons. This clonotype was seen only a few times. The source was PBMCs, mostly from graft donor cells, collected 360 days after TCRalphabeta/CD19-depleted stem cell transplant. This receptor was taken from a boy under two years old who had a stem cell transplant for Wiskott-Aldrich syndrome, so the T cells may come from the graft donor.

Here the CDR3 DNA reads TGTGCCACCAGTGACCCCAAGGACAGGCTTGAGACCCAGTACTTC. Translated: CATSDPKDRLETQYF. The chain uses TRBV24-1 and TRBJ2-5; 7 nucleotides line up with TRBD1. CDR3 length: 15 residues. After removal of 4 bases from V and 5 bases from J, the junction contained 9 bases not matched to a gene. Germline V gene data show CDR1 as KGHDR and CDR2 as SFDVKD.